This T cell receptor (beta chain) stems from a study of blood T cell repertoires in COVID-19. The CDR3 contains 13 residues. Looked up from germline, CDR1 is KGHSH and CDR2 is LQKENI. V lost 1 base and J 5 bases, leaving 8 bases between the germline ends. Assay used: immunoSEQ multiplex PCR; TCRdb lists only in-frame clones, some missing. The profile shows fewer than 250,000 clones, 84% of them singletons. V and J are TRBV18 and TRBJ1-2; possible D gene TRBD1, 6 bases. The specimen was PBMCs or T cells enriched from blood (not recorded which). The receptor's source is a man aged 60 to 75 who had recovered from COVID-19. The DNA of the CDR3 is TGTGCCAGCTCACCACGGCAGGGGTATGGCTACACCTTC. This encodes CASSPRQGYGYTF.